Below, 8 T cell receptor beta chains from the same sample are listed, as sequenced in a study of T cells in Graves' hyperthyroidism and ophthalmopathy. RNA transcripts provided the source from which TCR beta CDR3 regions were amplified. The HTBI primer set served for first-round RT-PCR of the TCR CDR3. MiXCR, applied by TCRdb to the multiplex PCR reads, yields one record per CDR3 protein. The sample lists approximately 740,000 distinct CDR3 sequences, 12% to 15% occurring once. The sample was blood. All receptors derive from a woman younger than 30 with Graves' hyperthyroidism.

In this sample, this clonotype turned up many times. The rearrangement links TRBV7-9 to TRBJ1-5; tentative D call: TRBD1 (6 bases). This CDR3 region has 17 residues. The germline V gene has CDR1 SEHNR and CDR2 FQNEAQ (reference sequence). Trimming cost V 2 bases and J 2 bases, with 16 bases left between them. The CDR3 DNA is TGTGCCAGCAGCTTACAGGGGATAGGGACTGGCAATCAGCCCCAGCATTTT. Translating gives CASSLQGIGTGNQPQHF.

This chain uses TRBV30 with TRBJ2-5; 7 bases are shared with TRBD1. Germline values: CDR1 GTSNPN, CDR2 SVGIG (reference sequence). J gave up 5 bases and V 5 bases, and 8 bases lay outside the gene matches. The CDR3 is made up of 13 amino acids. CDR3 residues: CAWALQGRETQYF. CDR3 DNA: TGTGCCTGGGCACTACAGGGGCGGGAGACCCAGTACTTC.

The CDR3 nucleotides read TGCGCCAGCAGCCAAGATTCGGCCAGCACCATTTACGAGCAGTACTTC. This sequence encodes CASSQDSASTIYEQYF. The V and J genes are TRBV4-3 and TRBJ2-7; D is unresolved. The CDR3 loop spans 16 amino acids. V was shortened by 0 bases and J by 4 bases, with 16 bases between the two germline ends. CDR1 and CDR2 (germline): LGHNA, YSLEER.

This clonotype was counted a few times. This rearrangement joins TRBV5-6 to TRBJ1-6; 7 positions match TRBD1. Trimming took 4 bases from V and 5 from J; bases not matched to a gene: 3. CDR3 length: 14 amino acids. CDR1 SGHDT and CDR2 YYEEEE come from the germline V gene. This CDR3 reads CASSQGQHNSPLHF. As DNA, the CDR3 is TGTGCCAGCAGCCAGGGACAGCATAATTCACCCCTCCACTTT.

This clonotype was counted ten times or more. The chain uses TRBV4-1 and TRBJ2-1; no definite D call. V was shortened by 0 bases and J by 8 bases, with 11 bases between the two germline ends. CDR3 length equals 14 residues. Looked up from germline, CDR1 is MGHRA and CDR2 is YSYEKL. DNA of the CDR3: TGCGCCAGCAGCCAAGAAAGACTCCGGTATGAGCAGTTCTTC. Its protein product is CASSQERLRYEQFF.

This clonotype was observed a handful of times. The chain employs TRBV6-2 or TRBV6-3 and TRBJ2-3; 9 bases are shared with TRBD1. Germline CDR1 and CDR2: MNHEY and SVGEGT. The CDR3 length is 16 residues. V shed 8 bases and J 5 bases; nucleotides not matched to a gene: 14. The CDR3 sequence: CASRSSGQGLGDTQYF. The CDR3 DNA reads as TGTGCCAGCCGATCGTCTGGACAGGGGCTGGGAGATACGCAGTATTTT.

This clonotype was recorded many times. The chain couples TRBV6-2 or TRBV6-3 to TRBJ2-7, with D perhaps TRBD1 (6 bases). This CDR3 spans 14 amino acids. Trimming cost V 6 bases and J 7 bases, with 19 bases left between them. Looked up from germline, CDR1 is MNHEY and CDR2 is SVGEGT. The chain's CDR3 is CASRRSGGQGEQYF. The CDR3 DNA follows: TGTGCCAGCAGGCGGTCTGGGGGCCAGGGGGAGCAGTACTTC.

This clonotype showed up many times. This chain joins TRBV30 and TRBJ2-1; 7 positions agree with TRBD2. Germline lookup yields CDR1 GTSNPN and CDR2 SVGIG (reference sequence). Trimming at V came to 4 bases and at J to 4 bases, leaving 10 bases not matched to a gene. The CDR3 has 15 residues. CDR3 DNA sequence: TGTGCCTGGAATTTTGCGGGAGCGGGGTACAATGAGCAGTTCTTC. Protein: CAWNFAGAGYNEQFF.